What follows is one TCR beta chain and its context. Germline assignment: CDR1 SGHRS and CDR2 YFSETQ. The CDR3 is 16 residues long. Trimming at V came to 4 bases and at J to 6 bases, leaving 11 bases not matched to a gene. This record belongs to a study of cytomegalovirus exposure and HLA in healthy donors. Primers: 60 Vbeta forward and 13 Jbeta reverse. Clones were sequenced by immunoSEQ multiplex PCR, and TCRdb holds only the in-frame ones, with some missing. The table lists more than 150,000 clones, roughly 80% of them singletons. This rearrangement joins TRBV5-1 to TRBJ1-5, with 9 bases matching TRBD1. The sample taken for sequencing was PBMCs. The TCR sequence derives from a girl between 10 and 17 years old in good health and CMV-seropositive. CDR3 amino acids: CASSPDGGQGFQPQHF. As DNA, the CDR3 is TGCGCCAGCAGCCCCGATGGGGGACAGGGCTTTCAGCCCCAGCATTTT.